This T cell receptor (beta chain) derives from a study of vaccination effects on CD4 cells after COVID-19. In regard to this clone: Its cognate antigen is unknown.

Using immunoSEQ multiplex PCR, the repertoire was profiled, and TCRdb retains in-frame clones only, with some absent. The sample yields some 69,000 clones, roughly 73% seen once. Germline CDR1 and CDR2: SGHRS and YFSETQ. This CDR3 contains 17 residues. V gave up 0 bases and J gave up 0 bases, with 12 bases separating them. Once cultured for roughly 10 days, the cells underwent separation to obtain CD4+ T cells. Two doses of BNT162b2 or mRNA-1273 vaccine were administered to participants. This sample comprised CD4+ T cells from PBMCs cultured without peptide, obtained after COVID-19 vaccination. The receptor was derived from a human donor who received a COVID-19 vaccine. The chain combines TRBV5-1 with TRBJ2-2, with D unresolved. CDR3 coding DNA: TGCGCCAGCAGCTTGGACCCCGGTTCCGCGAACACCGGGGAGCTGTTTTTT. This codes for CASSLDPGSANTGELFF.